These 22 T cell receptor beta chains were sequenced from one sample in a study of blood T cell repertoires in COVID-19. The repertoire was sequenced with immunoSEQ multiplex PCR; TCRdb's copy has only in-frame clones and lacks some. The table shows about 80,000 clones, with 78% occurring only once. Sequencing input: peripheral blood. Receptor source: a human donor in a cohort sampled during active COVID-19.

This sequence joins TRBV5-1 and TRBJ2-2, with no clear D. CDR3 size: 18 residues. Germline CDR1 is SGHRS and CDR2 is YFSETQ. The V and J ends lost 0 bases and 3 bases respectively, with 18 bases between them. The CDR3 DNA reads as TGCGCCAGCAGCTTGGCAGGCATTGGGCGCTGGGACACCGGGGAGCTGTTTTTT. This translates into CASSLAGIGRWDTGELFF.

The chain is built from TRBV6-2 or TRBV6-3 and TRBJ1-5; D not certain. The CDR3 has 16 residues. The germline CDR1 and CDR2 sequences are MNHEY and SVGEGT. Trimming shortened V by 1 base and J by 2 bases, and 12 bases separated the two germline ends. Here the CDR3 DNA reads TGTGCCAGCAGTTACTTTCCCTCGGCGGGCAATCAGCCCCAGCATTTT. Residues: CASSYFPSAGNQPQHF.

The rearrangement joins TRBV19 to TRBJ2-3; 9 bases are shared with TRBD1. Germline trimming cut 1 base from V and 5 bases from J; bases unmatched to any gene: 4. The CDR3 sequence is 15 residues long. Germline assignment: CDR1 LNHDA and CDR2 SQIVND (reference sequence). The CDR3 sequence is CASSIATGGIDTQYF. DNA for the CDR3: TGTGCCAGTAGTATAGCTACAGGGGGCATAGATACGCAGTATTTT. Together with reference TRBV19 and TRBJ2-3, the CDR3 gives the full variable domain: DGGITQSPKYLFRKEGQNVTLSCEQNLNHDAMYWYRQDPGQGLRLIYYSQIVNDFQKGDIAEGYSVSREKKESFPLTVTSAQKNPTAFYLCASSIATGGIDTQYFGPGTRLTVL.

The V gene is TRBV19, the J gene TRBJ2-2; 7 bases line up with TRBD2. The CDR3 totals 14 residues. Trimming cost V 0 bases and J 6 bases; bases outside gene matches: 1. Germline V gives CDR1 LNHDA, CDR2 SQIVND (reference sequence). The CDR3 coding sequence is TGTGCCAGTAGTATAGATGGGGGGGCCGGGGAGCTGTTTTTT. Encoded protein: CASSIDGGAGELFF.

This chain links TRBV7-9 with TRBJ2-7; TRBD1 is a possible D gene (6 bases). Germline-derived CDR1 and CDR2 are SEHNR and FQNEAQ (reference sequence). The CDR3 totals 15 residues. With 0 bases removed from V and 2 bases from J, the gap between germline ends came to 11 bases. CDR3 nucleotides: TGTGCCAGCAGCTTAGCGGTAGACAGGCCCTACGAGCAGTACTTC. This sequence encodes CASSLAVDRPYEQYF.

The chain couples TRBV11-3 to TRBJ2-7, with D maybe TRBD2 (6 bases). The CDR3 loop spans 16 amino acids. Germline CDR1 is SGHNT and CDR2 is YENEEA. The V gene lost 5 bases and the J gene lost 0 bases, with 17 bases spanning the gap. CDR3 DNA sequence: TGTGCCAGCAGCCCAAACCCCACTAGCAACTCCTACGAGCAGTACGTC. This translates into CASSPNPTSNSYEQYV.

The V and J genes are TRBV12-3 or TRBV12-4 and TRBJ2-3; D remains ambiguous. There are 11 residues in the CDR3. Deletions cut 8 bases from V and 2 bases from J, with 5 bases between. As DNA, the CDR3 is TGTGCCAGCTCCAACACAGATACGCAGTATTTT. It specifies CASSNTDTQYF.

The chain employs TRBV4-3 and TRBJ2-7, with 9 bases matching TRBD1. Germline-derived CDR1 and CDR2 are LGHNA and YSLEER. The CDR3 totals 16 residues. Germline trimming cut 4 bases from V and 1 base from J; bases unmatched to any gene: 8. CDR3 nucleotides: TGCGCCAGCAGCCCCCTAGACAGGGGGATATCCTACGAGCAGTACGTC. The encoded protein is CASSPLDRGISYEQYV.

This sequence joins TRBV25-1 and TRBJ2-7, with D possibly being TRBD2 (6 bases). CDR3 length equals 13 residues. Germline lookup yields CDR1 MGHDK and CDR2 SYGVNS. Trimming cost V 7 bases and J 2 bases, with 12 bases left between them. The CDR3 region has the DNA TGTGCCAGCACTGGGACTGAACCCTACGAGCAGTACTTC. It codes for CASTGTEPYEQYF.

CDR3: CASSGTGSYGYTF. As DNA, the CDR3 is TGTGCCAGCAGCGGGACAGGGTCCTATGGCTACACCTTC. The chain carries TRBV7-6 and TRBJ1-2, with 9 nucleotides matching TRBD1. The CDR3 runs to 13 residues. CDR1 and CDR2 from the germline V gene are SGHVS and FNYEAQ. Trimming removed 5 bases from V and 4 bases from J; junction bases left unmatched: 2.

The sample holds one count of this clone. The V and J genes are TRBV13 and TRBJ1-1; D ambiguous. CDR1 is PRHDT, CDR2 FYEKMQ, per germline (reference sequence). The CDR3 loop spans 15 amino acids. V was shortened by 2 bases and J by 5 bases, with 15 bases between the two germline ends. The CDR3 DNA is TGTGCCAGCAGCTTAAAAGTGTCCAACGGGACTGAAGCTTTCTTT. Encoded protein: CASSLKVSNGTEAFF.

V and J are TRBV9 and TRBJ1-3; maybe TRBD1 (6 bases). This CDR3 contains 14 residues. Germline assignment: CDR1 SGDLS and CDR2 YYNGEE. The V end was cut by 3 bases, the J end by 3 bases, with 10 bases between. The CDR3 region has the DNA TGTGCCAGCAGCGGCGGGGGCTATGGAAACACCATATATTTT. It is translated as CASSGGGYGNTIYF. Drawing the rest from reference TRBV9 and TRBJ1-3, the complete variable domain is DSGVTQTPKHLITATGQRVTLRCSPRSGDLSVYWYQQSLDQGLQFLIQYYNGEERAKGNILERFSAQQFPDLHSELNLSSLELGDSALYFCASSGGGYGNTIYFGEGSWLTVV.

This clone occurred a few times. The chain employs TRBV7-3 and TRBJ2-6; D is uncertain. Trimming took off 2 bases at V and 0 bases at J, with 5 bases between the two ends. There are 15 residues in the CDR3. Germline CDR1 and CDR2: SGHTA and FQGTGA. DNA for the CDR3: TGTGCCAGCAGCTTATCTATCTCTGGGGCCAACGTCCTGACTTTC. It specifies CASSLSISGANVLTF. Combining the CDR3 with reference TRBV7-3 and TRBJ2-6 gives the whole variable domain GAGVSQTPSNKVTEKGKYVELRCDPISGHTALYWYRQSLGQGPEFLIYFQGTGAADDSGLPNDRFFAVRPEGSVSTLKIQRTERGDSAVYLCASSLSISGANVLTFGAGSRLTVL.

V is TRBV18 and J is TRBJ2-7; D might be TRBD1 (5 bases). The CDR3 runs to 18 residues. Trimming left V 3 bases short and J 0 bases short, with 21 bases between. CDR1 and CDR2 (germline): KGHSH, LQKENI. The CDR3 bases are TGTGCCAGCTCACCCTTCAGCACATTGACAGAAACCTCCTACGAGCAGTACTTC. Amino acids: CASSPFSTLTETSYEQYF.

The rearrangement uses TRBV30 and TRBJ1-2; 7 bases fit TRBD1. This CDR3 comprises 15 residues. The ends lost 3 bases at V and 7 bases at J; junction bases unmatched: 14. Germline CDR1 reads GTSNPN; CDR2 reads SVGIG (reference sequence). CDR3 region: CAWSRTGSGFGGYTF. CDR3 bases: TGTGCCTGGAGCCGGACAGGCAGCGGATTTGGTGGCTACACCTTC.

The rearrangement joins TRBV7-6 to TRBJ2-7, with a weak D call TRBD2 (5 bases). Germline V gene lookup returns CDR1 SGHVS and CDR2 FNYEAQ. V was clipped by 5 bases and J by 2 bases, with 13 bases between them. CDR3 size: 14 residues. The CDR3 region has the DNA TGTGCCAGCAGCCCTCTGGCCGGGACCTACGAGCAGTACTTC. Amino acid sequence: CASSPLAGTYEQYF.

This chain links TRBV10-3 with TRBJ2-1; 10 bases fit TRBD2. The CDR3 length is 19 residues. Per germline, CDR1 ENHRY and CDR2 SYGVKD. V lost 5 bases to trimming and J lost 8 bases; unmatched junction nucleotides: 21. The CDR3 loop is CAISMGPDLTSGASYEQFF. The CDR3 DNA is TGTGCCATCAGTATGGGACCGGATCTAACTAGCGGGGCCTCCTATGAGCAGTTCTTC.

This chain links TRBV27 with TRBJ1-1, with D perhaps TRBD1 (6 bases). This CDR3 has 14 amino acids. The V and J ends lost 4 bases and 5 bases respectively, with 14 bases between them. CDR1 is MNHEY, CDR2 SMNVEV, per germline (reference sequence). CDR3 protein: CASSWQGRFTEAFF. In DNA, the CDR3 is TGTGCCAGCAGTTGGCAGGGGCGCTTTACTGAAGCTTTCTTT.

The CDR3 sequence is CASRGTGGNSPLHF. The CDR3 DNA is TGTGCCAGCAGGGGGACAGGGGGCAATTCACCCCTCCACTTT. The rearrangement joins TRBV6-5 to TRBJ1-6; TRBD1 aligns across 12 bases. Germline values: CDR1 MNHEY, CDR2 SVGAGI. This CDR3 comprises 14 residues. V shed 6 bases, J shed 7 bases, and the junction held 1 base outside the gene matches.

The chain is built from TRBV9 and TRBJ2-3; a weak D match, TRBD1 (5 bases). V was cut by 0 bases and J by 2 bases, with 10 bases left in between. CDR3 size: 15 residues. CDR1 SGDLS and CDR2 YYNGEE come from the germline V gene. For the CDR3, the DNA is TGTGCCAGCAGCGTAGAAGGGGATTACACAGATACGCAGTATTTT. This sequence encodes CASSVEGDYTDTQYF.

The chain joins TRBV30 to TRBJ2-1; 7 bases fit TRBD2. The CDR3 consists of 14 residues. With 0 bases clipped from V and 7 bases from J, the junction kept 6 bases outside the gene matches. Germline CDR1 is GTSNPN and CDR2 is SVGIG (reference sequence). DNA of the CDR3: TGTGCCTGGAGTGTACTTCTAGCGGAGAATGAGCAGTTCTTC. It is translated as CAWSVLLAENEQFF.

The chain recombines TRBV2 with TRBJ1-1, with TRBD1 identical over 7 bases. This CDR3 is built from 12 residues. Germline V gene sequence: CDR1 SNHLY, CDR2 FYNNEI. Trimming at V came to 10 bases and at J to 1 base, leaving 3 bases not matched to a gene. The CDR3 here is CATGTENTEAFF. The CDR3 region has the DNA TGTGCCACCGGGACAGAGAACACTGAAGCTTTCTTT.